The entry below gives a single T cell receptor (beta chain) sequence along with its context. This specimen belongs to a study of shared clonotypes between healthy human individuals. In the sorted-subset replicate PCRs, around 220 ng DNA, roughly 30,000 T cell genomes, was used. Produced via immunoSEQ multiplex PCR; TCRdb's table is partial and in-frame only. The table shows some 1 million clones, with about 80% occurring only once. Per germline, CDR1 GTSNPN and CDR2 SVGIG (reference sequence). The CDR3 is 15 amino acids. Trimming stripped 2 bases from V and 2 bases from J, with 16 bases between. The chain couples TRBV30 to TRBJ2-7; D possibly matches TRBD1 or TRBD2 (6 bases each). The sequenced material came from memory CD4+ T cells sorted from blood. Stated subset: CD45RA-negative fraction. This clonotype was sampled from a man aged 18 to 30 in good health. The DNA for the CDR3 is TGTGCCTGGAGTCCCCCTGGGGGGCTCACCTACGAGCAGTACTTC. It encodes CAWSPPGGLTYEQYF.